This entry features one T cell receptor (beta chain) sequence. Its specificity is unknown. These data originate in a study of identifying expanded T cells in peripheral blood. Findings of the study overall: Across healthy donors, higher total template counts meant significantly greater approximately 2-week count variance. Technical replicates showed about 1.2 changed clones; two weeks approximately 16; four weeks 19.

During the collection period, no donor immune events like infections were recorded. The germline gives CDR1 SGHAT, CDR2 FQDESV (reference sequence). V trimming: 4 bases; J trimming: 4 bases; junction bases outside the gene matches: 3. CDR3 length: 13 amino acids. Produced via immunoSEQ multiplex PCR; TCRdb's table is partial and in-frame only. The repertoire holds over 90,000 clones, with about 87% as singletons. What was sequenced was blood. This clonotype was sampled from a person aged 18 to 75 in good health. V gene TRBV11-1 combines with J gene TRBJ2-7; the match to TRBD2 covers 8 bases. CDR3 DNA sequence: TGTGCCAGCAGCTCCTCGGGGGGGTACGAGCAGTACTTC. Amino acids: CASSSSGGYEQYF.